This TCR beta chain was identified during a study of T cell changes during pregnancy in multiple sclerosis. Libraries were prepared by immunoSEQ multiplex PCR; TCRdb keeps only in-frame clonotypes and omits some of them. The data contain around 70,000 clones, less than 95% of them seen just once; the ten biggest clones take up 0.5% to 0.65%. This CDR3 has 15 residues. Looked up from germline, CDR1 is SEHNR and CDR2 is FQNEAQ (reference sequence). After removal of 4 bases from V and 3 bases from J, the junction contained 2 bases not matched to a gene. The J gene is TRBJ2-7, the V gene TRBV7-9, with 14 nucleotides matching TRBD2. This receptor was taken from a female donor with multiple sclerosis, enrolled in a pregnancy study. The sample was peripheral blood, taken in the third trimester of pregnancy. DNA of the CDR3: TGTGCCAGCAGCTCGGGACTAGCGGGAGTCTACGAGCAGTACTTC. Protein: CASSSGLAGVYEQYF.